This TCR beta chain comes out of a study of cytomegalovirus exposure and HLA in healthy donors. Remarks on this clone: Antigen: not known.

With 60 Vbeta and 13 Jbeta primers, the PCR was carried out. Assay used: immunoSEQ multiplex PCR; TCRdb lists only in-frame clones, some missing. The table shows 270,000 or so clones, with roughly 89% occurring only once. Germline trimming cut 2 bases from V and 7 bases from J; bases unmatched to any gene: 10. This CDR3 has 17 amino acids. CDR1 SEHNR and CDR2 FQNEAQ come from the germline V gene (reference sequence). Findings and caveats of the study: Indistinguishable V segments, including TRBV6-2 and TRBV6-3, were excluded.

The clonotype was recovered from a man aged 35-49 years in good health and CMV-seropositive. This chain uses TRBV7-9 with TRBJ2-2; 10 bases map to TRBD1. Sequencing was carried out using PBMCs. As DNA, the CDR3 is TGTGCCAGCAGCTTAAGGATCGCTGGGACAGGGGACGGGGAGCTGTTTTTT. The encoded protein is CASSLRIAGTGDGELFF.